The 3 T cell receptor beta chains reported below all come from one sample, sequenced in a study of blood T cell repertoires in COVID-19. Sequenced by immunoSEQ multiplex PCR; TCRdb stores in-frame clones only, minus some. The table has about 120,000 clones, around three quarters seen once. Sequenced: peripheral blood. These receptors were obtained from a woman aged 55-70 years with acute or convalescent COVID-19.

This clone has only one observation. In nucleotides, the CDR3 is TGCGCCAGCAGCTTGGGGCAGTACCAAGAGACCCAGTACTTC. Translated: CASSLGQYQETQYF. This rearrangement joins TRBV5-1 to TRBJ2-5; D is ambiguous. The V gene lost 0 bases and the J gene lost 0 bases, with 6 bases spanning the gap. Looked up from germline, CDR1 is SGHRS and CDR2 is YFSETQ. The CDR3 loop spans 14 amino acids.

J is TRBJ1-1 and V is TRBV15; D is perhaps TRBD1 (6 bases). With 1 base removed from V and 0 bases from J, the gap between germline ends came to 18 bases. This CDR3 spans 18 amino acids. Germline V CDR1 and CDR2: LNHNV, YYDKDF (reference sequence). CDR3 in DNA: TGTGCCACCAGCAGAGGTTCAGGACAGTCTTTTATGAACACTGAAGCTTTCTTT. Its protein product is CATSRGSGQSFMNTEAFF. Complete variable domain (other parts from reference TRBV15 and TRBJ1-1): DAMVIQNPRYQVTQFGKPVTLSCSQTLNHNVMYWYQQKSSQAPKLLFHYYDKDFNNEADTPDNFQSRRPNTSFCFLDIRSPGLGDTAMYLCATSRGSGQSFMNTEAFFGQGTRLTVV.

The rearrangement links TRBV19 to TRBJ1-6, with TRBD1 matching 7 bases. This CDR3 is 15 amino acids long. Per germline, CDR1 LNHDA and CDR2 SQIVND (reference sequence). The trim removed 4 bases at V and 8 bases at J, leaving 8 bases unmatched. DNA of the CDR3: TGTGCCAGTAGTACTACAGGGGTTGGAGATTCACCCCTCCACTTT. Its translation is CASSTTGVGDSPLHF.